Given below is one T cell receptor beta chain in context. The target antigen is unknown. These data belong to a study of T cell repertoires in ileal Crohn's disease. Study-wide context: At surgery, 30% to 40% of patients smoked, with median disease duration about 7.9 years.

The CDR3 spans 14 residues. CDR1 and CDR2 (germline): MDHEN, SYDVKM. V was trimmed by 5 bases and J by 12 bases, leaving 19 bases between them. Using immunoSEQ multiplex PCR, the repertoire was profiled, and TCRdb retains in-frame clones only, with some absent. Of some 14,000 clones in the sample, around 84% are singletons; the top ten hold less than 6.5%. Findings and limits, study-wide: Clonality above 26.8% at surgery always came with endoscopic recurrence. Active smokers at surgery had more clonal expansions than non-smokers. Sorted CD8 T cells held more high-frequency clones than CD4.

J is TRBJ1-4 and V is TRBV28, with D maybe TRBD1 (5 bases). The sequenced material came from ileal tissue. This TCR was sampled from an adult with Crohn's disease. The CDR3 nucleotides are TGTGCCAGCAGTCGGGGGGACCCGGGCTTAGAACTGTTTTTT. This codes for CASSRGDPGLELFF.